The entry that follows covers one T cell receptor beta chain sequence. This specimen comes from a study of blood T cell repertoires in COVID-19. The overall study: COVID-19 samples from acute and convalescent phases originated in the United States, Italy and Spain.

Looked up from germline, CDR1 is LGHDT and CDR2 is YNNKEL (reference sequence). This CDR3 region has 16 residues. Trimming pared 0 bases from V and 10 bases from J, leaving 16 bases between. Methods used by the authors: Estimated nucleated cell counts came from reference gene primer amplification. Sequencing was performed with immunoSEQ multiplex PCR; in TCRdb, only in-frame clones are kept and a portion is missing. D and trimming were read from the DNA, whereas the V and J calls and clone size are those reported in that table. Of more than 250,000 clones listed, 92% are singletons. Sequenced material: PBMCs or T cells enriched from blood (not recorded which). This TCR was sampled from a woman aged 25 to 39 who had recovered from COVID-19. V is TRBV3-1 (or the pseudogene TRBV3-2) and J is TRBJ1-6; weak D call: TRBD1 (5 bases). CDR3 amino acids: CASSQDSGSGGSPLHF. Written as DNA, the CDR3 is TGTGCCAGCAGCCAAGATTCCGGGAGCGGGGGGTCACCCCTCCACTTT.